This T cell receptor (beta chain) was recorded in a study of T cells after yellow fever vaccination. Study-level results: Shared CD4/CD8 clonotypes were a small share, likely from convergent recombination. By day 5 rather than day 15, the secondary response had peaked, though it was weaker. The booster response re-showed most primary clones: approximately 95% CD4, approximately 90% CD8. Abundant clonotypes (contaminants from the bulk population) could be present in FACS-sorted repertoires.

In the case of this clonotype: The antigen is undetermined.

TCRdb re-called the 5' RACE reads with MiXCR, one entry per CDR3 protein. This sample has hundreds of thousands of distinct CDR3 sequences; more than 3% occur once, and the top ten carry about a quarter. Per the germline V gene, CDR1 is SGHNT and CDR2 is YYREEE (reference sequence). The CDR3 is 14 amino acids. Trimming cost V 3 bases and J 4 bases, with 13 bases left between them. The sample was PBMCs, taken on the day of the yellow fever booster vaccination. V and J are TRBV5-4 and TRBJ1-2; the D gene is possibly TRBD1 (5 bases). The receptor comes from a man aged 18 to 29 who received the YFV17D yellow fever vaccine. The CDR3 DNA follows: TGTGCCAGCAGCTCATTAAAGGGGACCTATGGCTACACCTTC. This translates into CASSSLKGTYGYTF.